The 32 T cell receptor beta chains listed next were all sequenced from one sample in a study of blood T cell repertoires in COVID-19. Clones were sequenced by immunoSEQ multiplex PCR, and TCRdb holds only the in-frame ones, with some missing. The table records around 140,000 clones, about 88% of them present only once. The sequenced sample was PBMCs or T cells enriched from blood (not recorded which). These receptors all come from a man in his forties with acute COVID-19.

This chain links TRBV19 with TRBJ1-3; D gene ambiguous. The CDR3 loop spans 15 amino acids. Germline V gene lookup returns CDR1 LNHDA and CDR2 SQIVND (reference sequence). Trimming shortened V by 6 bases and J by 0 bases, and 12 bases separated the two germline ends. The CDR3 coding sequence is TGTGCCAGTAGCCAGTTTGGAGGCTCTGGAAACACCATATATTTT. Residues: CASSQFGGSGNTIYF.

The chain's CDR3 is CASSPYTGGPYEQYF. CDR3 in DNA: TGTGCCAGCAGCCCTTACACAGGGGGCCCCTACGAGCAGTACTTC. V and J are TRBV13 and TRBJ2-7; 9 positions match TRBD1. Germline CDR1 is PRHDT and CDR2 is FYEKMQ (reference sequence). V was clipped by 5 bases and J by 2 bases; unmatched bases: 7. The CDR3 spans 15 residues.

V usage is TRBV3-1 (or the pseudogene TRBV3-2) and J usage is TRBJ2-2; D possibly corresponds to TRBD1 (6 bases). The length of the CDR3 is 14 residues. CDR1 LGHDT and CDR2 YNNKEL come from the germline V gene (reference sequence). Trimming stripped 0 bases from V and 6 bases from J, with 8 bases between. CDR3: CASSQEGAAGELFF. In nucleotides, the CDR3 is TGTGCCAGCAGCCAAGAGGGGGCGGCCGGGGAGCTGTTTTTT.

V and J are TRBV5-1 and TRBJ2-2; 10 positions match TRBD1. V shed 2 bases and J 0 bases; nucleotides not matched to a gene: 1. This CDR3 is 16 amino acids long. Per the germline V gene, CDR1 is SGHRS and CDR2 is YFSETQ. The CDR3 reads CASSLGQGANTGELFF. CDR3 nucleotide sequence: TGCGCCAGCAGCTTAGGACAGGGGGCGAACACCGGGGAGCTGTTTTTT. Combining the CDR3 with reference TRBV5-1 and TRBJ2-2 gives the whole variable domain KAGVTQTPRYLIKTRGQQVTLSCSPISGHRSVSWYQQTPGQGLQFLFEYFSETQRNKGNFPGRFSGRQFSNSRSEMNVSTLELGDSALYLCASSLGQGANTGELFFGEGSRLTVL.

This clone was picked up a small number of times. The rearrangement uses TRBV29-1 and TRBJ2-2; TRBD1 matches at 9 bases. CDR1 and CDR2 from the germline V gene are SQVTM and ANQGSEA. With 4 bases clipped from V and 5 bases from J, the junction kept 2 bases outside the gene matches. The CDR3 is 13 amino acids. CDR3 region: CSVGGQGTGELFF. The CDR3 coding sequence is TGCAGCGTTGGGGGACAGGGAACCGGGGAGCTGTTTTTT.

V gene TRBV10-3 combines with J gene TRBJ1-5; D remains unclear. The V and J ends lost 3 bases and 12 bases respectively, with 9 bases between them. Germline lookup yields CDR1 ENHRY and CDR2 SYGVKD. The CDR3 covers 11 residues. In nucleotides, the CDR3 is TGTGCCATCAGTGACGGGGTGGGCCAGCATTTT. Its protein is CAISDGVGQHF.

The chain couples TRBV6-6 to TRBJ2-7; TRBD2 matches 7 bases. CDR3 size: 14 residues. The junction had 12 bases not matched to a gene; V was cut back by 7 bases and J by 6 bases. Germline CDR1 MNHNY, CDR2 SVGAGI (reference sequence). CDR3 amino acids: CASNDPSGTREQYF. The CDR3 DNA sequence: TGTGCCAGCAACGATCCCAGCGGGACCCGCGAGCAGTACTTC.

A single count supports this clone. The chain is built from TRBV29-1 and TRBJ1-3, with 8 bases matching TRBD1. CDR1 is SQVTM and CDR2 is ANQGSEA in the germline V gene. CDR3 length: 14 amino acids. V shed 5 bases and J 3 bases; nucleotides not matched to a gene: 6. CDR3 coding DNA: TGCAGCGTTCTCGGGACAGGAGGTGGAAACACCATATATTTT. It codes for CSVLGTGGGNTIYF. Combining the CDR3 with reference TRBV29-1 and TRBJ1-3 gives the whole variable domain SAVISQKPSRDICQRGTSLTIQCQVDSQVTMMFWYRQQPGQSLTLIATANQGSEATYESGFVIDKFPISRPNLTFSTLTVSNMSPEDSSIYLCSVLGTGGGNTIYFGEGSWLTVV.

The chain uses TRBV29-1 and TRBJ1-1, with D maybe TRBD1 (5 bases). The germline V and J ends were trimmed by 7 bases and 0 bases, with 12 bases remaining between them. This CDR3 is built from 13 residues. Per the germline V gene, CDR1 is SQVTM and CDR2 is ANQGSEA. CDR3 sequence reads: CSARGTVNTEAFF. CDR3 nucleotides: TGCAGCGCCCGGGGGACGGTGAACACTGAAGCTTTCTTT.

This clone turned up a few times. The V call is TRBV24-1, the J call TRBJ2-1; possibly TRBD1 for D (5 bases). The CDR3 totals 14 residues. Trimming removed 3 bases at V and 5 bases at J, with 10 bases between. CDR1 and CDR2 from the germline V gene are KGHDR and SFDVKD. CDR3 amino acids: CATSDRQRNNEQFF. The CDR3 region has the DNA TGTGCCACCAGTGATCGACAGAGAAACAATGAGCAGTTCTTC.

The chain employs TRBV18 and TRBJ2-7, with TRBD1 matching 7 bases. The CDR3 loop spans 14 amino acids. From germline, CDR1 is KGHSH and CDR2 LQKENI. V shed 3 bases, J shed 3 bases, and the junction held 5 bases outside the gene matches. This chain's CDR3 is CASSPGGTDYEQYF. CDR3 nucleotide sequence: TGTGCCAGCTCACCTGGTGGGACAGACTACGAGCAGTACTTC. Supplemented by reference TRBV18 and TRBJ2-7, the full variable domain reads NAGVMQNPRHLVRRRGQEARLRCSPMKGHSHVYWYRQLPEEGLKFMVYLQKENIIDESGMPKERFSAEFPKEGPSILRIQQVVRGDSAAYFCASSPGGTDYEQYFGPGTRLTVT.

CDR3 in DNA: TGTGCCAGTGCGACGGGTGGAGAGACCCAGTACTTC. This sequence encodes CASATGGETQYF. The chain carries TRBV19 and TRBJ2-5; no clear D. Trimming cost V 8 bases and J 4 bases, with 11 bases left between them. This CDR3 is built from 12 residues. Germline V gives CDR1 LNHDA, CDR2 SQIVND (reference sequence).

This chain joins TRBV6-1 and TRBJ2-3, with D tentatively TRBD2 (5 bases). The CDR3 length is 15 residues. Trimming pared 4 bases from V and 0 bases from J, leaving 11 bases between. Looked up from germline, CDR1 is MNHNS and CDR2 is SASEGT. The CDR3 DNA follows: TGTGCCAGCAGTGTAGCGTTATCTAGCACAGATACGCAGTATTTT. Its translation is CASSVALSSTDTQYF.

The CDR3 loop is CAISVRDSHEQYF. The CDR3 nucleotides read TGTGCCATCAGTGTCCGGGACAGCCACGAGCAGTACTTC. The genes are TRBV10-3 and TRBJ2-7; 7 nucleotides align to TRBD1. This CDR3 has 13 amino acids. V lost 4 bases, J lost 5 bases, and 5 bases stayed unmatched. From germline, CDR1 is ENHRY and CDR2 SYGVKD.

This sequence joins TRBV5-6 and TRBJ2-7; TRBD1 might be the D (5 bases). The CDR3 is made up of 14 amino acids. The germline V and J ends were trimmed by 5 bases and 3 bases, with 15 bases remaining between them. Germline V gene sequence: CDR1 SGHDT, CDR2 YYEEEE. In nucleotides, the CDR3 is TGTGCCAGCAGTTTAATCAATCAGGGCTACGAGCAGTACTTC. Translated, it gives CASSLINQGYEQYF.

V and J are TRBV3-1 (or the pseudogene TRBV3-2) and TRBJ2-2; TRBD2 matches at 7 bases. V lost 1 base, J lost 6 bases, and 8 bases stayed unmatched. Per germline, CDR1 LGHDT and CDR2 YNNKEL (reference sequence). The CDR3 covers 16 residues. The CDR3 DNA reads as TGTGCCAGCAGCCAAGTCGGCCAGGGAGGGGCCGGGGAGCTGTTTTTT. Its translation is CASSQVGQGGAGELFF.

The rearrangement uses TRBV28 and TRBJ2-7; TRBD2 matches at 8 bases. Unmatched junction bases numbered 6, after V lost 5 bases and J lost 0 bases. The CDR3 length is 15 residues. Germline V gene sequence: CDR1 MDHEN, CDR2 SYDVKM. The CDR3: CASSTTSAISYEQYF. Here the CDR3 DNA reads TGTGCCAGCAGTACGACTAGCGCCATCTCCTACGAGCAGTACTTC.

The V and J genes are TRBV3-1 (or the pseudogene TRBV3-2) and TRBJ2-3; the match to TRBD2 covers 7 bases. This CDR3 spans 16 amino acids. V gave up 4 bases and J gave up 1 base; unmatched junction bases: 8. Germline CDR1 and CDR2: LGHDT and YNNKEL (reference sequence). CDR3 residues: CASSRGVAGGTDTQYF. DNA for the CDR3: TGTGCCAGCAGCCGCGGGGTAGCGGGCGGCACAGATACGCAGTATTTT.

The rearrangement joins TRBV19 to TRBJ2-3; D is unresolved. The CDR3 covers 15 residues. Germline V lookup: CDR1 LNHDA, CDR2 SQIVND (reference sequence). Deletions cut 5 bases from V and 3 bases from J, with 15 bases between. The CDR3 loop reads CASSLVLDWTDTQYF. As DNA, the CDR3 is TGTGCCAGTAGTTTGGTCCTAGATTGGACAGATACGCAGTATTTT.

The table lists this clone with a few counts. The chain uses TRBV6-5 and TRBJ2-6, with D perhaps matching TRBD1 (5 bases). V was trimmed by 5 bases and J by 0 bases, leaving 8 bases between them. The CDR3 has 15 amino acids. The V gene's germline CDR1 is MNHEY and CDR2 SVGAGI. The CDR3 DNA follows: TGTGCCAGCAGTCTCGACAGCTCTGGGGCCAACGTCCTGACTTTC. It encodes CASSLDSSGANVLTF.

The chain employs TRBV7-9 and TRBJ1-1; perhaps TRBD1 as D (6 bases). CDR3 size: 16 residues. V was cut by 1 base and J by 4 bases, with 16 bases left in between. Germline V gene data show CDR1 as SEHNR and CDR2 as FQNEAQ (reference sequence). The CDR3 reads CASSLGAGERSTEAFF. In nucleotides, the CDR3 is TGTGCCAGCAGCTTAGGTGCAGGGGAACGGAGCACTGAAGCTTTCTTT.

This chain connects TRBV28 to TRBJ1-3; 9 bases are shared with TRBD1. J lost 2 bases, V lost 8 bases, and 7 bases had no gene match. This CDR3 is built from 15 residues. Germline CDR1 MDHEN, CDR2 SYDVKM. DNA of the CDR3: TGTGCCAGCGGTCCGGGACAGGGCACTGGAAACACCATATATTTT. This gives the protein CASGPGQGTGNTIYF.

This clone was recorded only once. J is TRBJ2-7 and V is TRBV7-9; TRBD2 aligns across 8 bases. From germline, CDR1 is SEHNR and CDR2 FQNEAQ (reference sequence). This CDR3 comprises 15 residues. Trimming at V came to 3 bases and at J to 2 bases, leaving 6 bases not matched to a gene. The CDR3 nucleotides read TGTGCCAGCAGCTTTGATAAGCGGGGGACCTACGAGCAGTACTTC. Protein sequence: CASSFDKRGTYEQYF.

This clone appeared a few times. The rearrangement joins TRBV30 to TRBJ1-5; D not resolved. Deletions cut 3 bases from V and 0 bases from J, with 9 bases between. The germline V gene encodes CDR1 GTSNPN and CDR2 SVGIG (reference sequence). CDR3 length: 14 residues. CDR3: CAWRGGISNQPQHF. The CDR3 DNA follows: TGTGCCTGGAGGGGAGGGATTAGCAATCAGCCCCAGCATTTT. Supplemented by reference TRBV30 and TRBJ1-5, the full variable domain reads SQTIHQWPATLVQPVGSPLSLECTVEGTSNPNLYWYRQAAGRGLQLLFYSVGIGQISSEVPQNLSASRPQDRQFILSSKKLLLSDSGFYLCAWRGGISNQPQHFGDGTRLSIL.

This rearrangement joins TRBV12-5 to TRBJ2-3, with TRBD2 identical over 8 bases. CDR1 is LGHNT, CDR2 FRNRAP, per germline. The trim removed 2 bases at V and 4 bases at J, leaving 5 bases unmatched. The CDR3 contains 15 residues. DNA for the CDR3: TGTGCTAGTGGTTTGTCCGGGGGGGCGGCAGATACGCAGTATTTT. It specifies CASGLSGGAADTQYF. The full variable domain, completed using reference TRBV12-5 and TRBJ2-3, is DARVTQTPRHKVTEMGQEVTMRCQPILGHNTVFWYRQTMMQGLELLAYFRNRAPLDDSGMPKDRFSAEMPDATLATLKIQPSEPRDSAVYFCASGLSGGAADTQYFGPGTRLTVL.

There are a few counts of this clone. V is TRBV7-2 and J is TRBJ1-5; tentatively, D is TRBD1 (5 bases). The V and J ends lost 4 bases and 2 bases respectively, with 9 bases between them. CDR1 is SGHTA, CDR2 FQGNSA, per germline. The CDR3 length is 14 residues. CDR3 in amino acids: CASSSGHGNQPQHF. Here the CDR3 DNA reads TGTGCCAGCAGCTCCGGACACGGCAATCAGCCCCAGCATTTT.

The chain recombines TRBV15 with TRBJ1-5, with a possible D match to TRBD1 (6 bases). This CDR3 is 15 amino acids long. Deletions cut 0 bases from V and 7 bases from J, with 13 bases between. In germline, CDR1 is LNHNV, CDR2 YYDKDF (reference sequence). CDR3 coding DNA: TGTGCCACCAGCAGAGAGGTCGGGGGGCTACAGCCCCAGCATTTT. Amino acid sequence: CATSREVGGLQPQHF.

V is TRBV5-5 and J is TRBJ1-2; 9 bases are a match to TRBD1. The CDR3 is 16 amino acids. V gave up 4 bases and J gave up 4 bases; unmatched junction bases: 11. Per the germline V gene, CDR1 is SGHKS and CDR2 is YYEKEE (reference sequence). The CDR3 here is CASSREGTGQIYGYTF. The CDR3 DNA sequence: TGTGCCAGCAGCCGGGAGGGGACAGGGCAAATCTATGGCTACACCTTC.

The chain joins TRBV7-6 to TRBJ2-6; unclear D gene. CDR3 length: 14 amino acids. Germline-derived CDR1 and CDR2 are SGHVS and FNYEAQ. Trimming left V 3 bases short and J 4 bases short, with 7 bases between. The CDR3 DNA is TGTGCCAGCAGCTTTGTCTCGGGGGCCAACGTCCTGACTTTC. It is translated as CASSFVSGANVLTF. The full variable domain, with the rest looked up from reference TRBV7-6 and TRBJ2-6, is GAGVSQSPRYKVTKRGQDVALRCDPISGHVSLYWYRQALGQGPEFLTYFNYEAQQDKSGLPNDRFSAERPEGSISTLTIQRTEQRDSAMYRCASSFVSGANVLTFGAGSRLTVL.

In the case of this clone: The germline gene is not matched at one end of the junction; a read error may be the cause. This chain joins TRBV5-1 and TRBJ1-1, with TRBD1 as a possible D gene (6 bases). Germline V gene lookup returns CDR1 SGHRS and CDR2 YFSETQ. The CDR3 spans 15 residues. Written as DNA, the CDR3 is TGCGCCAGCAGCTTGGACGGGACACCAGGCACTGAAACTTTCTTT. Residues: CASSLDGTPGTETFF.

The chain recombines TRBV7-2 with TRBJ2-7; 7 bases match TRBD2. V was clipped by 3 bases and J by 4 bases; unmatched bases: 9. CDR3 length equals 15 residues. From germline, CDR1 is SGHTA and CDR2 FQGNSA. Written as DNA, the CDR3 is TGTGCCAGCAGCTTCGTCCAGACGGGGGGTTACGAGCAGTACTTC. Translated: CASSFVQTGGYEQYF.

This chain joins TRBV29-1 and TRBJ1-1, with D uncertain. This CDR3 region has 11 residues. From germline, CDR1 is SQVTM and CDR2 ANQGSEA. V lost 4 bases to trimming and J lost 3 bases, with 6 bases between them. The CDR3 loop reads CSVAGYTEAFF. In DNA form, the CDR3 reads TGCAGCGTTGCCGGGTACACTGAAGCTTTCTTT. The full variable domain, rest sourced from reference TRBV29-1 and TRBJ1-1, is SAVISQKPSRDICQRGTSLTIQCQVDSQVTMMFWYRQQPGQSLTLIATANQGSEATYESGFVIDKFPISRPNLTFSTLTVSNMSPEDSSIYLCSVAGYTEAFFGQGTRLTVV.